A single sample is the source of the 29 T cell receptor beta chains below, sequenced in a study of identical twins. TCRdb called the 5' RACE reads again in MiXCR, with one record for every CDR3 protein. The table has 550,000 to 700,000 distinct CDR3 sequences, about 20% seen once. The sample also formed part of further work on T cells expressing NK-cell markers.

Material for sequencing was PBMCs. The receptors stem from a woman younger than 30 in good health.

This chain uses TRBV27 with TRBJ2-1, with D uncertain. Germline CDR1 reads MNHEY; CDR2 reads SMNVEV (reference sequence). Trimming cost V 5 bases and J 4 bases, with 15 bases left between them. CDR3 length: 15 residues. CDR3 coding DNA: TGTGCCAGCAGTACCCTGGGCGCTTCTTACAATGAGCAGTTCTTC. This encodes CASSTLGASYNEQFF.

This rearrangement joins TRBV29-1 to TRBJ2-1; perhaps TRBD2 as D (6 bases). With 0 bases removed from V and 4 bases from J, the gap between germline ends came to 16 bases. This CDR3 comprises 16 residues. Looked up from germline, CDR1 is SQVTM and CDR2 is ANQGSEA. CDR3 protein: CSVEDGGSAGYNEQFF. CDR3 sequence (DNA): TGCAGCGTTGAAGACGGAGGGTCGGCAGGGTACAATGAGCAGTTCTTC.

The V gene is TRBV12-3 or TRBV12-4, the J gene TRBJ2-2; perhaps TRBD1 as D (7 bases). Between the trimmed V and J ends, which lost 0 bases and 1 base, there was a span of 12 bases. The CDR3 length is 17 residues. The CDR3, as DNA: TGTGCCAGCAGTTTAGCGAACAGGGGACTGAACACCGGGGAGCTGTTTTTT. Its protein is CASSLANRGLNTGELFF.

CDR3 in amino acids: CASSLGPGPHTGELFF. As DNA, the CDR3 is TGTGCCAGCAGCTTGGGGCCGGGACCACACACCGGGGAGCTGTTTTTT. This chain uses TRBV13 with TRBJ2-2; D is possibly TRBD1 or TRBD2 (5 bases each). Per germline, CDR1 PRHDT and CDR2 FYEKMQ (reference sequence). V shed 3 bases and J shed 3 bases, with 14 bases lying between them. The CDR3 has 16 amino acids.

The gene calls are TRBV12-5 and TRBJ2-7; TRBD1 might be the D (5 bases). The CDR3 is 12 amino acids. Trimming cost V 6 bases and J 3 bases, with 9 bases left between them. Per the germline V gene, CDR1 is LGHNT and CDR2 is FRNRAP. The CDR3 nucleotides are TGTGCTAGTGGCCCCGACAGCTACGAGCAGTACTTC. Amino acids: CASGPDSYEQYF.

This clonotype was picked up many times. The J gene is TRBJ1-1, the V gene TRBV4-3, with D uncertain. Germline CDR1 and CDR2: LGHNA and YSLEER. V lost 0 bases and J lost 4, with 9 bases in between. This CDR3 has 14 amino acids. The CDR3 spells CASSQDGGGTEAFF. The CDR3 DNA reads as TGCGCCAGCAGCCAAGATGGAGGTGGCACTGAAGCTTTCTTT.

The chain carries TRBV6-5 and TRBJ2-3; D not certain. The CDR3 has 15 residues. CDR1 is MNHEY, CDR2 SVGAGI, per germline. V was shortened by 3 bases and J by 6 bases, with 16 bases between the two germline ends. CDR3 sequence (DNA): TGTGCCAGCAGTTATAGGAGCAGCCATACGGATACGCAGTATTTT. As protein: CASSYRSSHTDTQYF.

This clonotype was seen many times. This rearrangement joins TRBV7-9 to TRBJ2-3; no clear D. Trimming took off 2 bases at V and 12 bases at J, with 9 bases between the two ends. This CDR3 region has 11 residues. Germline assignment: CDR1 SEHNR and CDR2 FQNEAQ (reference sequence). CDR3 sequence: CASSLLPDQYF. The DNA for the CDR3 is TGTGCCAGCAGCTTACTCCCAGACCAGTATTTT.

The V call is TRBV4-3, the J call TRBJ2-3; 9 bases are shared with TRBD2. The length of the CDR3 is 17 residues. Unmatched junction bases numbered 8, after V lost 4 bases and J lost 0 bases. The germline V gene has CDR1 LGHNA and CDR2 YSLEER. The CDR3 nucleotides are TGCGCCAGCAGCCTCCAGCTAACTAGCGGGAGCACAGATACGCAGTATTTT. Its translation is CASSLQLTSGSTDTQYF.

The chain has TRBV25-1 and TRBJ2-5; no definite D call. The tail of the sequence fits TRBJ2-3 better, so the J call may be wrong. This CDR3 contains 11 residues. Germline-derived CDR1 and CDR2 are MGHDK and SYGVNS. The CDR3 sequence is CASSEGGTQYF. CDR3 sequence (DNA): TGTGCCAGCAGCGAAGGCGGTACGCAGTATTTT.

This clonotype was seen only a few times. This chain connects TRBV20-1 to TRBJ1-1; D ambiguous. Trimming cost V 3 bases and J 4 bases, with 9 bases left between them. CDR3 length: 12 amino acids. Germline loops: CDR1 DFQATT, CDR2 SNEGSKA (reference sequence). In DNA, the CDR3 is TGCAGTGCTAGCGTAGTGGGCACTGAAGCTTTCTTT. Translating it yields CSASVVGTEAFF.

Ten or more counts support this clonotype. V is TRBV11-1 and J is TRBJ2-7, with a possible D match to TRBD1 (5 bases). CDR1 is SGHAT and CDR2 is FQDESV in the germline V gene (reference sequence). Trimming left V 6 bases short and J 2 bases short, with 8 bases between. The CDR3 has 12 residues. The chain's CDR3 is CASRQETYEQYF. In DNA form, the CDR3 reads TGTGCCAGCAGACAGGAGACCTACGAGCAGTACTTC.

The chain uses TRBV28 and TRBJ2-1; D not certain. This CDR3 has 17 residues. Germline loops: CDR1 MDHEN, CDR2 SYDVKM. With 0 bases removed from V and 0 bases from J, the gap between germline ends came to 12 bases. CDR3 region: CASSLWALSTSYNEQFF. The CDR3 coding sequence is TGTGCCAGCAGTTTATGGGCTCTCTCCACCTCCTACAATGAGCAGTTCTTC.

This chain connects TRBV4-3 to TRBJ2-2; D call uncertain. The V end was cut by 0 bases, the J end by 1 base, with 9 bases between. Germline loops: CDR1 LGHNA, CDR2 YSLEER. The CDR3 sequence is 16 residues long. The DNA of the CDR3 is TGCGCCAGCAGCCAAGATAATAGCAGGAACACCGGGGAGCTGTTTTTT. Its protein product is CASSQDNSRNTGELFF.

This clonotype was picked up a small number of times. The J gene is TRBJ2-1, the V gene TRBV18; tentatively, D is TRBD2 (6 bases). Germline CDR1 and CDR2: KGHSH and LQKENI. V was pared by 4 bases and J by 2 bases, with 12 bases between. This CDR3 has 15 residues. The CDR3 loop is CASSQSGPTYNEQFF. Here the CDR3 DNA reads TGTGCCAGCTCACAAAGCGGGCCTACCTACAATGAGCAGTTCTTC.

This clonotype was seen repeatedly, ten times or more. The chain carries TRBV6-2 or TRBV6-3 and TRBJ2-7, with TRBD1 matching over 9 bases. The germline V gene has CDR1 MNHEY and CDR2 SVGEGT. The junction had 5 bases not matched to a gene; V was cut back by 0 bases and J by 5 bases. This CDR3 is 15 amino acids long. The CDR3 is CASSYSGTGGHEQYF. The CDR3 nucleotides read TGTGCCAGCAGTTACTCCGGAACAGGGGGCCACGAGCAGTACTTC.

The gene calls are TRBV3-1 and TRBJ2-7, with 9 bases matching TRBD1. Unmatched junction bases numbered 5, after V lost 4 bases and J lost 4 bases. This CDR3 comprises 14 residues. Germline V gene data show CDR1 as LGHDT and CDR2 as YNNKEL (reference sequence). The CDR3 protein is CASSRPGQGYEQYF. The CDR3 DNA follows: TGTGCCAGCAGCCGACCGGGACAGGGATACGAGCAGTACTTC.

This clonotype was seen a handful of times. The gene calls are TRBV12-3 or TRBV12-4 and TRBJ1-6; the D is unclear. Trimming pared 4 bases from V and 9 bases from J, leaving 13 bases between. The CDR3 has 14 residues. The CDR3 DNA follows: TGTGCCAGCAGTTCACGTCAGAACGGTTCACCCCTCCACTTT. This sequence encodes CASSSRQNGSPLHF.

This clonotype occurred many times. The chain has TRBV6-2 or TRBV6-3 and TRBJ2-1; the D is unclear. The CDR3 is 17 amino acids. With 1 base removed from V and 4 bases from J, the gap between germline ends came to 17 bases. CDR1 and CDR2 from the germline V gene are MNHEY and SVGEGT. CDR3 in DNA: TGTGCCAGCAGTTACTTCTCTGGTCCGATTGCGTACAATGAGCAGTTCTTC. Encoded protein: CASSYFSGPIAYNEQFF.

The sample holds a few counts of this clonotype. The V call is TRBV11-2, the J call TRBJ2-5; D is uncertain. Germline lookup yields CDR1 SGHAT and CDR2 FQNNGV. Trimming pared 2 bases from V and 1 base from J, leaving 11 bases between. This CDR3 spans 15 amino acids. CDR3 loop: CASSLYHSTQETQYF. The CDR3 DNA follows: TGTGCCAGCAGCTTATATCACAGCACCCAAGAGACCCAGTACTTC.

CDR3 residues: CASSPEYSAHEQFF. The CDR3, as DNA: TGTGCCAGCAGCCCCGAATATAGCGCTCACGAGCAGTTCTTC. The chain combines TRBV7-2 with TRBJ2-1, with a weak D call TRBD2 (5 bases). The germline V gene has CDR1 SGHTA and CDR2 FQGNSA. The ends were cut back, 5 bases at V and 10 bases at J, with 18 bases in the middle. The CDR3 consists of 14 residues.

This clonotype has a handful of counts. This sequence joins TRBV15 and TRBJ2-7; 7 bases fit TRBD1. J was trimmed by 6 bases and V by 2 bases; bases with no gene match: 13. Per the germline V gene, CDR1 is LNHNV and CDR2 is YYDKDF (reference sequence). CDR3 size: 16 residues. This chain's CDR3 is CATSRPRQGWGSEQYF. In DNA form, the CDR3 reads TGTGCCACCAGCAGACCTCGACAGGGATGGGGGAGCGAGCAGTACTTC.

V and J are TRBV27 and TRBJ1-2; 7 positions match TRBD1. With 4 bases clipped from V and 0 bases from J, the junction kept 8 bases outside the gene matches. Germline lookup yields CDR1 MNHEY and CDR2 SMNVEV (reference sequence). This CDR3 spans 16 amino acids. CDR3 sequence: CASSYLGTAPNYGYTF. Written as DNA, the CDR3 is TGTGCCAGCAGTTACCTCGGGACAGCTCCTAACTATGGCTACACCTTC.

This clonotype turned up a few times. This chain joins TRBV20-1 and TRBJ1-1; no definite D call. The germline V and J ends were trimmed by 6 bases and 0 bases, with 8 bases remaining between them. Germline V gene sequence: CDR1 DFQATT, CDR2 SNEGSKA (reference sequence). CDR3 size: 12 residues. CDR3 bases: TGCAGTGCCCCGTACTTGAACACTGAAGCTTTCTTT. Its translation: CSAPYLNTEAFF.

The genes are TRBV20-1 and TRBJ2-2; no clear D gene. Germline CDR1 and CDR2: DFQATT and SNEGSKA (reference sequence). V was cut by 0 bases and J by 2 bases, with 7 bases left in between. This CDR3 has 14 amino acids. CDR3 bases: TGCAGTGCTAGAGATGACTCAAACACCGGGGAGCTGTTTTTT. It encodes CSARDDSNTGELFF.

This clonotype has more than one count but fewer than ten. This chain connects TRBV5-6 to TRBJ2-3; weak D call: TRBD1 (5 bases). The CDR3 runs 16 residues. Trimming cost V 1 base and J 2 bases, with 14 bases left between them. The V gene's germline CDR1 is SGHDT and CDR2 YYEEEE. CDR3 protein: CASSLWTRTLTDTQYF. In DNA form, the CDR3 reads TGTGCCAGCAGCTTGTGGACACGAACTCTCACAGATACGCAGTATTTT.

The chain joins TRBV21-1 to TRBJ2-2; TRBD1, the table's D call, lacks a check against the DNA. TRBV21-1 is annotated as a pseudogene. CDR3 length: 18 amino acids. CDR3 nucleotide sequence: TGTGCCAGCAGCAGCGACCCCGGAACACGGGGGGACACCGGGGAGCTGTTTTTT. It translates to CASSSDPGTRGDTGELFF.

This clonotype has just a few counts. The V and J genes are TRBV4-1 and TRBJ1-4; D gene ambiguous. CDR1 MGHRA and CDR2 YSYEKL come from the germline V gene. V lost 3 bases and J 4 bases, leaving 18 bases between the germline ends. This CDR3 has 17 amino acids. The CDR3 is CASSQTSALKDNEKLFF. CDR3 DNA: TGCGCCAGCAGCCAGACGTCGGCCCTAAAGGATAATGAAAAACTGTTTTTT.

J is TRBJ2-7 and V is TRBV9, with 13 bases fitting TRBD2. The CDR3 is 14 amino acids. CDR1 is SGDLS and CDR2 is YYNGEE in the germline V gene. Unmatched junction bases numbered 3, after V lost 3 bases and J lost 6 bases. The CDR3 reads CASSAGLAGSEQYF. The CDR3 coding sequence is TGTGCCAGCAGCGCGGGACTAGCGGGGAGCGAGCAGTACTTC.